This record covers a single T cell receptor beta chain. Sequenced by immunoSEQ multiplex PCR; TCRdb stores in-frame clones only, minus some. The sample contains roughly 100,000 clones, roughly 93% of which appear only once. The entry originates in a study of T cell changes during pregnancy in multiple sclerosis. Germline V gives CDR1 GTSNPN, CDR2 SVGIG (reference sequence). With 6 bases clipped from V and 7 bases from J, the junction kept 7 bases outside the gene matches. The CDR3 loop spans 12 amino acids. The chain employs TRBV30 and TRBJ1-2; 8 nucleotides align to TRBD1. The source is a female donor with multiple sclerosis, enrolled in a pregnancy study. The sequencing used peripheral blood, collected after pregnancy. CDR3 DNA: TGTGCCTGTACCGGGACAGGCGTTGGCTACACCTTC. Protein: CACTGTGVGYTF.